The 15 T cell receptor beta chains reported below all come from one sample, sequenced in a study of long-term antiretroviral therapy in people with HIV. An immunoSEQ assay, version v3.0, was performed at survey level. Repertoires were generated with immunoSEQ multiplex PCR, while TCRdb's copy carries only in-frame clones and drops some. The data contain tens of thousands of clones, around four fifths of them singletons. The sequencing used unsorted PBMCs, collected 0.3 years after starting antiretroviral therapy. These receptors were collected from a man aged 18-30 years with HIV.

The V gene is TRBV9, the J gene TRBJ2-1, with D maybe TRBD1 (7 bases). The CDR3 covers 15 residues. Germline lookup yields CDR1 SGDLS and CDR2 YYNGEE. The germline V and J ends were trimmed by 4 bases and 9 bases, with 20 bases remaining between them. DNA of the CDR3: TGTGCCAGCAGCATTGGACAGGTCTTGGGGGGTGAGCAGTTCTTC. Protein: CASSIGQVLGGEQFF.

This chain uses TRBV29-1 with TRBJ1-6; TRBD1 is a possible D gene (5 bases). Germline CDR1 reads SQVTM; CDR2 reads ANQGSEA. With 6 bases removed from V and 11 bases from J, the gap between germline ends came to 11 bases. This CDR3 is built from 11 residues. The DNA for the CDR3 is TGCAGCGTAGGGGCCGGGCCACCCCTCCACTTT. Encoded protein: CSVGAGPPLHF.

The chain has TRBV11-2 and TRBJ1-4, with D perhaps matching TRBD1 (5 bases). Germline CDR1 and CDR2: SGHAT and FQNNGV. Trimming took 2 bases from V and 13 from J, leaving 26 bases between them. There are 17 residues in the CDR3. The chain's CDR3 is CASSLWGHVEEGSVLFF. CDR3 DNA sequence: TGTGCCAGCAGCTTATGGGGCCACGTCGAAGAGGGTAGCGTACTGTTTTTT.

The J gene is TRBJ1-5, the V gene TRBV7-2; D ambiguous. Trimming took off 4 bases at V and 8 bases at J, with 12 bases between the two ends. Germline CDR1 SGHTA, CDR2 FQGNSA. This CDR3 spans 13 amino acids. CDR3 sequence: CASSYAPSEPQHF. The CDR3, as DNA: TGTGCCAGCAGCTACGCCCCTTCCGAGCCCCAGCATTTT. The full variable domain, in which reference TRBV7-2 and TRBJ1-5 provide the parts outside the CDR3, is GAGVSQSPSNKVTEKGKDVELRCDPISGHTALYWYRQSLGQGLEFLIYFQGNSAPDKSGLPSDRFSAERTGGSVSTLTIQRTQQEDSAVYLCASSYAPSEPQHFGDGTRLSIL.

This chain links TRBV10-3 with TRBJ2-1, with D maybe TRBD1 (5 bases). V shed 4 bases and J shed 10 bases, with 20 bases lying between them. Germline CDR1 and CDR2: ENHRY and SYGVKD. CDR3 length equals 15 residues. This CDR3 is CAISVLQGSGHEQFF. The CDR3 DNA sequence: TGTGCCATCAGTGTCCTCCAGGGCTCGGGTCACGAGCAGTTCTTC.

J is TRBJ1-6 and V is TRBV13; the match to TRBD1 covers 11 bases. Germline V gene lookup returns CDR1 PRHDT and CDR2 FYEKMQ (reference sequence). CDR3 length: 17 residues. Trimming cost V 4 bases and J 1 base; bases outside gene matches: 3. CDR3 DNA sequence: TGTGCCAGCAGCTGGGGGACAGGGGGGTCCTATAATTCACCCCTCCACTTT. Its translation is CASSWGTGGSYNSPLHF.

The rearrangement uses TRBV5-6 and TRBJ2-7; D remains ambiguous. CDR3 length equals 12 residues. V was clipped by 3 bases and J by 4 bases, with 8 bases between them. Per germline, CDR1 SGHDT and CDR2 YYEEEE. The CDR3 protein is CASSSGAYEQYF. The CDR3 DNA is TGTGCCAGCAGCTCAGGCGCATACGAGCAGTACTTC.

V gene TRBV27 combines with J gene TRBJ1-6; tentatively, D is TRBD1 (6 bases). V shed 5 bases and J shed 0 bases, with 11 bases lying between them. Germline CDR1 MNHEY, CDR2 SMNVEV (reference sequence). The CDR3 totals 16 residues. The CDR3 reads CASSPGGGSYNSPLHF. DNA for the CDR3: TGTGCCAGCAGTCCAGGAGGGGGCTCCTATAATTCACCCCTCCACTTT.

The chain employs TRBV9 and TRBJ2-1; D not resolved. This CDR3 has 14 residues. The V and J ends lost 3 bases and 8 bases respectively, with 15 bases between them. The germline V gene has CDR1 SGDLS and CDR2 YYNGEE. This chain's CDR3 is CASSALGRIDEQFF. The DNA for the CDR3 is TGTGCCAGCAGCGCCCTCGGAAGGATCGATGAGCAGTTCTTC.

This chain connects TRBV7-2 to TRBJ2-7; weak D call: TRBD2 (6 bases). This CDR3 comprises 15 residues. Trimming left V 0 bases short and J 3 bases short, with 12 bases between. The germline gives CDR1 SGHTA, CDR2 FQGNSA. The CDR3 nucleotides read TGTGCCAGCAGCTTAGCGTACGGGGGACTCTACGAGCAGTACTTC. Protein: CASSLAYGGLYEQYF. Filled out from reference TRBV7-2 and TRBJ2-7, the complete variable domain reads GAGVSQSPSNKVTEKGKDVELRCDPISGHTALYWYRQSLGQGLEFLIYFQGNSAPDKSGLPSDRFSAERTGGSVSTLTIQRTQQEDSAVYLCASSLAYGGLYEQYFGPGTRLTVT.

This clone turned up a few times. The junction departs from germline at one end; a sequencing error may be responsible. The CDR3 DNA is TGTGCCGGCAGCCATGGGGGTGGAGGCTATGGCTACACCTTC. Its protein is CAGSHGGGGYGYTF. The chain links TRBV6-1 to TRBJ1-2; possibly TRBD1 for D (5 bases). In germline, CDR1 is MNHNS, CDR2 SASEGT. This CDR3 spans 14 amino acids.

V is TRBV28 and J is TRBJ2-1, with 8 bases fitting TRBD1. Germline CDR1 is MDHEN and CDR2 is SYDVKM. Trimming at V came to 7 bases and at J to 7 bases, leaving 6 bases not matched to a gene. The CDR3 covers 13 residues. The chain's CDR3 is CASNLGQGNEQFF. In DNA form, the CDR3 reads TGTGCCAGCAACCTTGGACAGGGTAATGAGCAGTTCTTC.

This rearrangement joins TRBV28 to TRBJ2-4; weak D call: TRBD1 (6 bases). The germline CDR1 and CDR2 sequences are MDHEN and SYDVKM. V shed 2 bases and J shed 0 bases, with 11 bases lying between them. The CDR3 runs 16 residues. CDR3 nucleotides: TGTGCCAGCAGTTTAGGGTGGGGGCTAGCCAAAAACATTCAGTACTTC. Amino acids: CASSLGWGLAKNIQYF. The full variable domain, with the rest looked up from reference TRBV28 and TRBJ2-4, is DVKVTQSSRYLVKRTGEKVFLECVQDMDHENMFWYRQDPGLGLRLIYFSYDVKMKEKGDIPEGYSVSREKKERFSLILESASTNQTSMYLCASSLGWGLAKNIQYFGAGTRLSVL.

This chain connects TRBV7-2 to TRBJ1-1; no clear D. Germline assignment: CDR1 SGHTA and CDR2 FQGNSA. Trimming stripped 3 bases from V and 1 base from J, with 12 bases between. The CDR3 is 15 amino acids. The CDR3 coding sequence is TGTGCCAGCAGCTTCCCGGCTCCTCGGAACACTGAAGCTTTCTTT. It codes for CASSFPAPRNTEAFF.

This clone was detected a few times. CDR3 in DNA: TGTGCCAGCAGCGAAGGGACAGAGGGTGGCTACACCTTC. This gives the protein CASSEGTEGGYTF. This chain uses TRBV7-2 with TRBJ1-2; 7 positions match TRBD1. V was pared by 5 bases and J by 7 bases, with 7 bases of the junction left unmatched. CDR3 length: 13 residues. The germline CDR1 and CDR2 sequences are SGHTA and FQGNSA.